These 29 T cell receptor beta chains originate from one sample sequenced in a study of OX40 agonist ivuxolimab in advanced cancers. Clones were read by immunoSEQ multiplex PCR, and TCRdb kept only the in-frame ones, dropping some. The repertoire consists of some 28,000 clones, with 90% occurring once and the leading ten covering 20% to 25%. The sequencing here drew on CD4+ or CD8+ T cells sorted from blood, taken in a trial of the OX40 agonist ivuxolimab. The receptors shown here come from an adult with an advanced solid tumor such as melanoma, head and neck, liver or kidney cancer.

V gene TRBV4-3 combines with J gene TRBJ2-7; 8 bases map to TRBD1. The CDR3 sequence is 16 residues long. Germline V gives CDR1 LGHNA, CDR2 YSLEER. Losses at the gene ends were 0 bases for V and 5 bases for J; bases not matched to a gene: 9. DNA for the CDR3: TGCGCCAGCAGCCAAGAGAGCAGGGGGCGCATCGACGAGCAGTACTTC. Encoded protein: CASSQESRGRIDEQYF.

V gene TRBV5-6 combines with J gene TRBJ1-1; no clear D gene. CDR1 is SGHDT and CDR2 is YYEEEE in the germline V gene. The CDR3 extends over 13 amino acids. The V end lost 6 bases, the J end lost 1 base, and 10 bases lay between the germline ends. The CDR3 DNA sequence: TGTGCCAGCACCGAGACTCCGAACACTGAAGCTTTCTTT. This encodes CASTETPNTEAFF.

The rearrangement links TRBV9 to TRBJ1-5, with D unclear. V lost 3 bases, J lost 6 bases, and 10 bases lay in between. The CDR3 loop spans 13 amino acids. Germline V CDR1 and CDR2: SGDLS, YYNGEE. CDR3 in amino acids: CASSDKGFQPQHF. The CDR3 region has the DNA TGTGCCAGCAGCGATAAGGGATTTCAGCCCCAGCATTTT.

CDR3 nucleotide sequence: TGTGCCAGTAGCGACAGGGACAGTCTCACAGATACGCAGTATTTT. It specifies CASSDRDSLTDTQYF. The chain carries TRBV19 and TRBJ2-3, with TRBD1 identical over 7 bases. This CDR3 region has 15 residues. The J segment lost 2 bases and the V segment lost 6 bases, leaving 8 bases of the junction unmatched. Germline assignment: CDR1 LNHDA and CDR2 SQIVND (reference sequence).

CDR3: CASSPEGQVSSYEQYF. CDR3 sequence (DNA): TGTGCCAGCAGCCCCGAGGGACAGGTTAGCTCCTACGAGCAGTACTTC. V gene TRBV9 combines with J gene TRBJ2-7; TRBD1 agrees at 8 bases. The CDR3 totals 16 residues. With 4 bases clipped from V and 0 bases from J, the junction kept 9 bases outside the gene matches. Germline-derived CDR1 and CDR2 are SGDLS and YYNGEE.

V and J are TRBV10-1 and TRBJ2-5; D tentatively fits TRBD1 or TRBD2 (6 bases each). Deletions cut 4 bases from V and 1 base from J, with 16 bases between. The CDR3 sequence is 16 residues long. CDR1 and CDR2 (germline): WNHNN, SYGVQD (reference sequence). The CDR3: CASSASRGAGQETQYF. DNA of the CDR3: TGCGCCAGCAGTGCTAGTAGGGGGGCTGGCCAAGAGACCCAGTACTTC.

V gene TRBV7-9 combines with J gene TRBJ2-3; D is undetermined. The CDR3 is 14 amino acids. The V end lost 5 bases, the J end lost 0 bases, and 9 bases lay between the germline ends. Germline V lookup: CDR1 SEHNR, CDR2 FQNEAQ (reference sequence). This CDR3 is CASSPRASTDTQYF. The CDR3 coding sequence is TGTGCCAGCAGCCCTCGGGCTAGCACAGATACGCAGTATTTT.

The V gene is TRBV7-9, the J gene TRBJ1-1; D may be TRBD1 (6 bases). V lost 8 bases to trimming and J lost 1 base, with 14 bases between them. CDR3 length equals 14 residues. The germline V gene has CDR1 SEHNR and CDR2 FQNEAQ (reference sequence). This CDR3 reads CASGRGGGNTEAFF. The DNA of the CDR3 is TGTGCCAGCGGACGAGGGGGGGGGAACACTGAAGCTTTCTTT.

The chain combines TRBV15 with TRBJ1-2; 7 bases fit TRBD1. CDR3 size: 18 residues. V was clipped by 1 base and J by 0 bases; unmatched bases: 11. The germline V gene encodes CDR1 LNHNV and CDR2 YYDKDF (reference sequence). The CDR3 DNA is TGTGCCACCAGCAGAGTCTGGGCAGGGGGTCCAGCTAACTATGGCTACACCTTC. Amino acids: CATSRVWAGGPANYGYTF. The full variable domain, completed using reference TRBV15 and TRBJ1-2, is DAMVIQNPRYQVTQFGKPVTLSCSQTLNHNVMYWYQQKSSQAPKLLFHYYDKDFNNEADTPDNFQSRRPNTSFCFLDIRSPGLGDTAMYLCATSRVWAGGPANYGYTFGSGTRLTVV.

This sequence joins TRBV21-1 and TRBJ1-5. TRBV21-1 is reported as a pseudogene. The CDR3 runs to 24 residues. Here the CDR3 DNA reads TGTGCCAGCAGCAAAGCGCTTGGGGGGGGAGGTGAGGACAATGGAGGAGGTAGCAATCAGCCCCAGCATTTT. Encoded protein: CASSKALGGGGEDNGGGSNQPQHF.

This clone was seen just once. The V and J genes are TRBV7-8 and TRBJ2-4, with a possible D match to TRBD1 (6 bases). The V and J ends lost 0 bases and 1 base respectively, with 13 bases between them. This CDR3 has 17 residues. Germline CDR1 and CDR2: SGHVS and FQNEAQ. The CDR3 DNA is TGTGCCAGCAGCTTAGCGGGACAAGGGTGGGCCAAAAACATTCAGTACTTC. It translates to CASSLAGQGWAKNIQYF.

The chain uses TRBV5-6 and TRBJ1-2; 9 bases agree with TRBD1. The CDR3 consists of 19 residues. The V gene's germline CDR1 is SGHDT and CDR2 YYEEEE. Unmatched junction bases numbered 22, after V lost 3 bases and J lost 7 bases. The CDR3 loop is CASSSKGLDRGIMLGGYTF. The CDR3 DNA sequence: TGTGCCAGCAGCTCGAAAGGTCTAGACAGGGGGATTATGCTTGGTGGCTACACCTTC. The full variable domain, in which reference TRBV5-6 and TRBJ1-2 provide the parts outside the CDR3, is DAGVTQSPTHLIKTRGQQVTLRCSPKSGHDTVSWYQQALGQGPQFIFQYYEEEERQRGNFPDRFSGHQFPNYSSELNVNALLLGDSALYLCASSSKGLDRGIMLGGYTFGSGTRLTVV.

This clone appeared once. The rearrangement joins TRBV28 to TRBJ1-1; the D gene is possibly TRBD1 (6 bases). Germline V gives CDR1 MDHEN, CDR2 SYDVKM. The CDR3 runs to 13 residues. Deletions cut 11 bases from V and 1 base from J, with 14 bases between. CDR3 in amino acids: CAGGLRSNTEAFF. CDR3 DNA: TGTGCCGGGGGCCTCCGATCGAACACTGAAGCTTTCTTT.

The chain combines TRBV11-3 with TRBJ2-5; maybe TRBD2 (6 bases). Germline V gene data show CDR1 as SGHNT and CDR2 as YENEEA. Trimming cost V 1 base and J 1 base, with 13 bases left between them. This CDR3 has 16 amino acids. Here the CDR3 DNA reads TGTGCCAGCAGCTTAGTGGGCGGGATCTTCCAAGAGACCCAGTACTTC. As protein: CASSLVGGIFQETQYF.

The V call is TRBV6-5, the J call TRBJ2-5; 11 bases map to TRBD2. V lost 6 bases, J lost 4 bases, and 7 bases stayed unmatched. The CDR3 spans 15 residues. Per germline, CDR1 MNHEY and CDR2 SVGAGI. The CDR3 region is CASSRTSGSIETQYF. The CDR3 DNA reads TGTGCCAGCAGCAGAACTAGCGGGAGTATAGAGACCCAGTACTTC.

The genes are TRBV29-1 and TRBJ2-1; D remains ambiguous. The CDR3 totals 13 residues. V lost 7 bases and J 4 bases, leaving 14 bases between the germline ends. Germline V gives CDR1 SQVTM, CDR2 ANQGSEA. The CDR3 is CSAAAARYNEQFF. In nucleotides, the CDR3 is TGCAGCGCCGCCGCAGCGAGATACAATGAGCAGTTCTTC.

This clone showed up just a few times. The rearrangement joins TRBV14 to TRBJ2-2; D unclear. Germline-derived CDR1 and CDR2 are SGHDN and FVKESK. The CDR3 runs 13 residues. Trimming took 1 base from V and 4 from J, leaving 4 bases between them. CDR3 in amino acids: CASSQVSTGELFF. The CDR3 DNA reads TGTGCCAGCAGCCAAGTGAGCACCGGGGAGCTGTTTTTT.

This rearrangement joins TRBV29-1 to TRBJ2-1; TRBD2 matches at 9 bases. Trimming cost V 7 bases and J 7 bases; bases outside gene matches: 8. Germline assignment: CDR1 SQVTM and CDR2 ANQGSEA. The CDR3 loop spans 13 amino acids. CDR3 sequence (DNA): TGCAGCGGGGCGTCTAGCGGGGTTAATGAGCAGTTCTTC. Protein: CSGASSGVNEQFF.

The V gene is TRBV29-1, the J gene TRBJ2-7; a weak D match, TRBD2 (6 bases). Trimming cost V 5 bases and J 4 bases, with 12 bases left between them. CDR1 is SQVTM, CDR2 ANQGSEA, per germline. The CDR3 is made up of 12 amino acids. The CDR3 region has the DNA TGCAGCGTTCCGGGAGTAGGGTACGAGCAGTACTTC. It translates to CSVPGVGYEQYF.

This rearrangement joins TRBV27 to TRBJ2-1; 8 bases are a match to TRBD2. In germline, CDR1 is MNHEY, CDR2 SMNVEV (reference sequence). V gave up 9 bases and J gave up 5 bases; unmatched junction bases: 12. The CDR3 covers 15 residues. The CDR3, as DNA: TGTGCCAGTCTAGCGGGCCCAAGTATTAACAATGAGCAGTTCTTC. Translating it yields CASLAGPSINNEQFF.

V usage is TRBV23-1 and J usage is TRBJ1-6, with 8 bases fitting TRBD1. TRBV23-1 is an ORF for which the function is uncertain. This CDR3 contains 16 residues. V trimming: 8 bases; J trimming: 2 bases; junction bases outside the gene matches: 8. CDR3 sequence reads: CASAPRQGTYNSPLHF. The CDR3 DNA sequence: TGCGCCAGCGCTCCCCGACAGGGGACCTATAATTCACCCCTCCACTTT.

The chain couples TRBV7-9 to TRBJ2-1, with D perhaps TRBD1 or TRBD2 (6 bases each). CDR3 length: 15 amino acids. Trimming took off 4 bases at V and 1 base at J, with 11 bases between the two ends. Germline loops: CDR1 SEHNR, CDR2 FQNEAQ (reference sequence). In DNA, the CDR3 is TGTGCCAGCAGCTCCGGAGGGGGGTCCTACAATGAGCAGTTCTTC. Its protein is CASSSGGGSYNEQFF.

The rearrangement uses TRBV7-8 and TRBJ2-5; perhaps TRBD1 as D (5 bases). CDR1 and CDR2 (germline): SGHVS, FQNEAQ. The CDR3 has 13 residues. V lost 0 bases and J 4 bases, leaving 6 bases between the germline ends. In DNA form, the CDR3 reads TGTGCCAGCAGCTTAGCCAGGGCAGAGACCCAGTACTTC. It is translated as CASSLARAETQYF.

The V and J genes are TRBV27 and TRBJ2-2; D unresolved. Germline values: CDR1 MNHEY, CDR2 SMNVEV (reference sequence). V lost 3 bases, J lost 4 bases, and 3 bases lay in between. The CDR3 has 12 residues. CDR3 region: CASSFPTGELFF. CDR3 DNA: TGTGCCAGCAGTTTTCCCACCGGGGAGCTGTTTTTT.

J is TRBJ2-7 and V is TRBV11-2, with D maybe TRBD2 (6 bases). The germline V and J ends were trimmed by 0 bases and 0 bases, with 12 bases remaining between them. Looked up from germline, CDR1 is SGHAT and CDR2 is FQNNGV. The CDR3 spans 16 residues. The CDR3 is CASSLDLSGNSYEQYF. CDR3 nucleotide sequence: TGTGCCAGCAGCTTAGATCTTAGCGGCAACTCCTACGAGCAGTACTTC. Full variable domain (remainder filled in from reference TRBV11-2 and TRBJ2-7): EAGVAQSPRYKIIEKRQSVAFWCNPISGHATLYWYQQILGQGPKLLIQFQNNGVVDDSQLPKDRFSAERLKGVDSTLKIQPAKLEDSAVYLCASSLDLSGNSYEQYFGPGTRLTVT.

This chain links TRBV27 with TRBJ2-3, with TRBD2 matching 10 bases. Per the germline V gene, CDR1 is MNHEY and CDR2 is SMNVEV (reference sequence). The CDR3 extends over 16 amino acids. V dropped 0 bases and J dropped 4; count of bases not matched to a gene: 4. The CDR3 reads CASSLSLAGVSDTQYF. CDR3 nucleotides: TGTGCCAGCAGTTTATCCCTAGCGGGAGTATCAGATACGCAGTATTTT.

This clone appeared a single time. The DNA for the CDR3 is TGTGCCAGCAGCGTCGGGACATCTTATAGCAATCAGCCCCAGCATTTT. Protein product: CASSVGTSYSNQPQHF. The rearrangement joins TRBV5-6 to TRBJ1-5, with D possibly TRBD1 on 6 matching bases. The CDR3 is made up of 16 amino acids. Germline CDR1 is SGHDT and CDR2 is YYEEEE. V lost 4 bases to trimming and J lost 0 bases, with 14 bases between them.

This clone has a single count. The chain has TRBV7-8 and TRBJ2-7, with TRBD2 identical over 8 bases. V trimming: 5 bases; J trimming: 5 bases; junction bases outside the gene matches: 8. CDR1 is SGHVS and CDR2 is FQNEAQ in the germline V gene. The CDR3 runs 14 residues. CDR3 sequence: CASSAPSGSNEQYF. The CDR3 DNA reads TGTGCCAGCAGCGCGCCCAGCGGGAGCAACGAGCAGTACTTC.

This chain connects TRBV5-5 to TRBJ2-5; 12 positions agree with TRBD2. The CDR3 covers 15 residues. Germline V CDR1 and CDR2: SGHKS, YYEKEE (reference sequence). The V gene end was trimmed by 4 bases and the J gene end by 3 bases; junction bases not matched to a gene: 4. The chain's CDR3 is CASSQTSGRKETQYF. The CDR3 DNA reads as TGTGCCAGCAGCCAGACTAGCGGGAGAAAAGAGACCCAGTACTTC.